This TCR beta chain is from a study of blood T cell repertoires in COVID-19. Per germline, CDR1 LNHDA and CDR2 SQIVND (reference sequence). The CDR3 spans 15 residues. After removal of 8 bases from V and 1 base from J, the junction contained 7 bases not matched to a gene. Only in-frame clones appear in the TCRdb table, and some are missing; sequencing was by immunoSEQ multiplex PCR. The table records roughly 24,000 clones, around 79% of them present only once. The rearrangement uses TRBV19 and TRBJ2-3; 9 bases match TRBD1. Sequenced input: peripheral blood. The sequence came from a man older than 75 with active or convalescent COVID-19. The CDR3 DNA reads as TGTGCCAGTGCACAGGGGGCGCGTGGCACAGATACGCAGTATTTT. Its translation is CASAQGARGTDTQYF.